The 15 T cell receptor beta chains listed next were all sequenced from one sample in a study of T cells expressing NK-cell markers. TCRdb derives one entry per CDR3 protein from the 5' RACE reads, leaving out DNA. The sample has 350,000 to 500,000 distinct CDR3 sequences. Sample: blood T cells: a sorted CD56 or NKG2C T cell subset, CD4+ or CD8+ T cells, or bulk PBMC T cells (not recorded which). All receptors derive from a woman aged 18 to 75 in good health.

The CDR3 sequence: CASSTPGRSDTQYF. This chain uses TRBV18 with TRBJ2-3. Germline loops: CDR1 KGHSH, CDR2 LQKENI. This CDR3 has 14 amino acids.

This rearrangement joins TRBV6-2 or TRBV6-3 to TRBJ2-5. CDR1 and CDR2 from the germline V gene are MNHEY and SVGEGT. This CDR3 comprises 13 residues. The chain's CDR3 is CASSTIVPETQYF.

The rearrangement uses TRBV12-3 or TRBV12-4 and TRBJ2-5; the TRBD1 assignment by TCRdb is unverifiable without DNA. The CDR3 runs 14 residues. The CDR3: CASGDYPAPETQYF.

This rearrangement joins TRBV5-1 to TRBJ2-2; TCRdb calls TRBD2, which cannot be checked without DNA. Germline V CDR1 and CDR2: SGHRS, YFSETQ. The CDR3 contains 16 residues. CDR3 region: CASSLWALPNTGELFF.

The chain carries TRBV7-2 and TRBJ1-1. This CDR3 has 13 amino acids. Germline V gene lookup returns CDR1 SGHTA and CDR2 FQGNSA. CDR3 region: CASSSRTLSEAFF.

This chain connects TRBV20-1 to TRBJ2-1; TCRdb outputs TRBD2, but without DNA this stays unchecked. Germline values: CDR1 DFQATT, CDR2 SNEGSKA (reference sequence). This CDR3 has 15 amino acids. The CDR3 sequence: CSSSSGGHSYNEQFF.

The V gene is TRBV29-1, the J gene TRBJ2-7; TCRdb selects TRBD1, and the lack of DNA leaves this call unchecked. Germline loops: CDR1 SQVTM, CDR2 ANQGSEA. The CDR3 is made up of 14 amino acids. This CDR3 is CSVEDGGGGSEQYF.

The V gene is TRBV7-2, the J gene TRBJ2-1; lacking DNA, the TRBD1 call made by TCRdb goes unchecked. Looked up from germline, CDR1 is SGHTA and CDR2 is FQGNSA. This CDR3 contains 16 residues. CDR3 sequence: CASSFPRGKTYNEQFF.

Here the CDR3 reads CSALDDRGQGYEQYF. The rearrangement joins TRBV20-1 to TRBJ2-7; the TRBD1 assignment by TCRdb is unverifiable without DNA. Germline CDR1 DFQATT, CDR2 SNEGSKA (reference sequence). This CDR3 is 15 amino acids long.

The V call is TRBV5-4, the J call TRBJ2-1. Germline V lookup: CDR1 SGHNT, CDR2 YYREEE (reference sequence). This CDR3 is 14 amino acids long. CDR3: CASSPRTTYNEQFF.

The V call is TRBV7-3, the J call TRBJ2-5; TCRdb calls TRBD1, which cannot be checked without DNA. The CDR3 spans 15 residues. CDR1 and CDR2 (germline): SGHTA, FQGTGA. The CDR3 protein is CASSLSQERGETQYF.

The CDR3 sequence: CASSVEFGVNTEAFF. The gene calls are TRBV9 and TRBJ1-1. Germline assignment: CDR1 SGDLS and CDR2 YYNGEE. The CDR3 spans 15 residues.

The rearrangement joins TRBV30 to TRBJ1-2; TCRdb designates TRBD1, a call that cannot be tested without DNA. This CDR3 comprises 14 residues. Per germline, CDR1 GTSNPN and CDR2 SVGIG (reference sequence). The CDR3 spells CAWTPTGIGGGYTF.

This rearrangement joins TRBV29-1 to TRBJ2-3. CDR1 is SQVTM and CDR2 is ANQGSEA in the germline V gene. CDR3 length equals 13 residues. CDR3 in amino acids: CSVETASTDTQYF.

Here the CDR3 reads CSADGGGSSYNEQFF. This rearrangement joins TRBV20-1 to TRBJ2-1; TCRdb's D gene call, TRBD2, goes unchecked for lack of DNA. The CDR3 has 15 amino acids. Germline-derived CDR1 and CDR2 are DFQATT and SNEGSKA (reference sequence).